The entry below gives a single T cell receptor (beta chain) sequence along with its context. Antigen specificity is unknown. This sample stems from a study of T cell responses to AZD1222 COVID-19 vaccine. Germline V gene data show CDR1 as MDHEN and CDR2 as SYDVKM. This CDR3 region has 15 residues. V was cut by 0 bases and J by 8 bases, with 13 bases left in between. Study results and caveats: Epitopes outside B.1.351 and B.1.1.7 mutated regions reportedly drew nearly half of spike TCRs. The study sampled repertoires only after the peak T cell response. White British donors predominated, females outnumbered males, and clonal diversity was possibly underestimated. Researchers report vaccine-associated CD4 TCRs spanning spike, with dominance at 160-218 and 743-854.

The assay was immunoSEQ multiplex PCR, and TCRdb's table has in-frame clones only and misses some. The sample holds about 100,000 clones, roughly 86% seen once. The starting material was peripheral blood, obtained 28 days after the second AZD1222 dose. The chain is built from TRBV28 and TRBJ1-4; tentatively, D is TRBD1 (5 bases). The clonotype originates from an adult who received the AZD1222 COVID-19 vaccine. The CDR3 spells CASSLWGVTGEKLFF. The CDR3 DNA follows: TGTGCCAGCAGTTTATGGGGGGTTACGGGCGAAAAACTGTTTTTT.